These 5 T cell receptor beta chains were sequenced from one sample in a study of cytomegalovirus exposure and HLA in healthy donors. It was with 60 Vbeta and 13 Jbeta primers that the PCR ran. Here immunoSEQ multiplex PCR was the method, and the copy in TCRdb shows in-frame clones only, minus some. The sample carries 100,000 to 150,000 clones, about 78% recorded once. Sequenced input: PBMCs. The receptors were gathered from a man aged 25-45 years in good health and CMV-seronegative.

The table lists this clone with a few counts. The rearrangement uses TRBV7-9 and TRBJ1-2, with TRBD1 matching over 8 bases. The CDR3 has 17 residues. Germline CDR1 reads SEHNR; CDR2 reads FQNEAQ (reference sequence). The V segment lost 1 base and the J segment 4 bases; nucleotides outside the gene matches: 11. The CDR3 sequence is CASSLDSAQGVVYGYTF. CDR3 DNA: TGTGCCAGCAGCTTAGATTCCGCACAGGGGGTTGTCTATGGCTACACCTTC.

This clone was counted between two and nine times. The rearrangement links TRBV4-3 to TRBJ1-5, with a tentative D call TRBD1 (5 bases). CDR3 length: 15 amino acids. Per germline, CDR1 LGHNA and CDR2 YSLEER. V was pared by 6 bases and J by 0 bases, with 12 bases between. The CDR3 DNA is TGCGCCAGCAGGGGCGGGGGTCATAGCAATCAGCCCCAGCATTTT. This encodes CASRGGGHSNQPQHF.

The chain joins TRBV4-3 to TRBJ2-5, with TRBD2 as a possible D gene (5 bases). The J call is in doubt because the DNA end fits TRBJ2-7 better. Germline V gene sequence: CDR1 LGHNA, CDR2 YSLEER. The CDR3 is made up of 13 amino acids. The CDR3: CASSQDLGGEQYF. The CDR3 DNA is TGCGCCAGCAGCCAAGATCTTGGAGGCGAGCAGTACTTC.

The chain is built from TRBV11-2 and TRBJ2-1; 8 positions match TRBD2. The CDR3 runs to 13 residues. Trimming at V came to 2 bases and at J to 12 bases, leaving 6 bases not matched to a gene. In germline, CDR1 is SGHAT, CDR2 FQNNGV. In DNA, the CDR3 is TGTGCCAGCAGCTTAACTAGCGGCCCGGGGCAGTTCTTC. Residues: CASSLTSGPGQFF.

The J gene is TRBJ2-3, the V gene TRBV6-5; 7 bases map to TRBD2. Germline-derived CDR1 and CDR2 are MNHEY and SVGAGI. The CDR3 runs 13 residues. Unmatched junction bases numbered 8, after V lost 5 bases and J lost 9 bases. CDR3 sequence: CASSLVRLATQYF. The DNA of the CDR3 is TGTGCCAGCAGTCTCGTTAGACTAGCAACGCAGTATTTT.